This TCR beta chain was recorded in a study of shared clonotypes between healthy human individuals. Notes on the study in general: The four-donor shared clonotypes exceeded non-shared clonotypes in generation probability, with non-shared ones scoring lower. Generally, estimated richness proved larger in naive subsets than it did in memory subsets.

Comments on this clone: The target antigen is unknown.

Data came from immunoSEQ multiplex PCR; TCRdb stores just in-frame clones and leaves some out. The sample includes over a million clones, roughly 96% of them seen just once. The CDR3 is 19 residues long. After removal of 5 bases from V and 0 bases from J, the junction contained 12 bases not matched to a gene. The germline gives CDR1 KGHSH, CDR2 LQKENI. The receptor comes from a man aged 30-40 years in good health. The genes are TRBV18 and TRBJ2-2, with TRBD1 matching 10 bases. The specimen sequenced was naive CD4+ T cells sorted from blood. Subset defined: CD45RA+ positively selected. The CDR3 sequence: CASSSTGTGEYANTGELFF. CDR3 DNA: TGTGCCAGCTCATCGACCGGGACAGGGGAGTACGCGAACACCGGGGAGCTGTTTTTT.